The clone carrying this TCR beta chain was found a few times. Germline V gene lookup returns CDR1 SGHRS and CDR2 YFSETQ. Trimming stripped 3 bases from V and 0 bases from J, with 7 bases between. The CDR3 sequence is 14 residues long. The entirety of the isolated RNA underwent reverse transcription, so expressed TCRB transcripts were sequenced. Profiled with immunoSEQ multiplex PCR; TCRdb holds only in-frame clones, not every one. The table records 240,000 or so clones, 25% to 35% of them present only once. This sample was taken from a study of beta chain features in type 1 diabetes. Study in general: Patient and healthy donor groups were alike in age, gender and cell yields.

The sequence was collected from a man aged 30-40 years in good health. The chain couples TRBV5-1 to TRBJ2-1, with D tentatively TRBD2 (6 bases). Sequencing was done on a sample of central memory CD4+ T cells from blood. CDR3 residues: CASSSGGSYNEQFF. For the CDR3, the DNA is TGCGCCAGCAGCTCCGGGGGCTCCTACAATGAGCAGTTCTTC.